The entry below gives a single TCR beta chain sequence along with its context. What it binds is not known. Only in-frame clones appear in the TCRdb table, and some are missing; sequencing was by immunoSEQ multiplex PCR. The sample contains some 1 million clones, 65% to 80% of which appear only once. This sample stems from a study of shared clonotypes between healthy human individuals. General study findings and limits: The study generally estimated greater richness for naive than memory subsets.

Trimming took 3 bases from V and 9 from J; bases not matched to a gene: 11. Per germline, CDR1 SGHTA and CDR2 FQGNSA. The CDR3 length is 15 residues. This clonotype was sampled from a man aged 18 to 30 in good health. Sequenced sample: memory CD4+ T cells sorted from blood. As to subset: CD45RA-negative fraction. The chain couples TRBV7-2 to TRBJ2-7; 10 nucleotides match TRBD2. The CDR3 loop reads CASSFTSLAGVGQYF. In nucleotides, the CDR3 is TGTGCCAGCAGCTTCACGAGTCTAGCGGGAGTGGGGCAGTACTTC.